This T cell receptor (beta chain) was captured in a study of response to subunit inactivated influenza vaccine. CDR1 and CDR2 from the germline V gene are SGHRS and YFSETQ. This CDR3 has 12 residues. V was shortened by 4 bases and J by 7 bases, with 8 bases between the two germline ends. Via MiXCR, TCRdb re-called the RT-PCR reads, giving one row per CDR3 protein. Among under 500,000 distinct CDR3 sequences listed, approximately 11% were seen once. This clonotype was recorded a few times. The J gene is TRBJ1-4, the V gene TRBV5-1; D call uncertain. The source was PBMCs from blood, collected roughly 47 days after vaccination. The TCR comes from a man aged 50-59 years who received an inactivated influenza vaccine. CDR3 coding DNA: TGCGCCAGCAGCCGGACCGGTGAAAAACTGTTTTTT. Translated, it gives CASSRTGEKLFF.